What follows are 13 T cell receptor beta chains derived from one specimen sequenced in a study of beta chain features in type 1 diabetes (dated by TCRdb to the late 2010s). Library preparation employed the immunoSEQ multiplex PCR assay. The High Capacity cDNA Reverse Transcription Kit was used to reverse transcribe all of the isolated RNA, meaning that expressed TCRB transcripts were what got sequenced. Here the immuneACCESS table is served through TCRdb, limited to in-frame sequences with V and J called. Missing clones are a known gap in these copies; in checked studies unresolved V genes cover under half, and the rest lacks a known reason. This sample lists approximately 170,000 clones; approximately 8.1% were detected once. Roughly 0.97% of the sample rests with the top ten. Results and caveats for the whole study, not just this receptor: Type 1 diabetes patients showed a moderate but significant shortening of TCRB CDR3 length in all four CD4+ subsets.

Their antigen targets remain unknown. Sequencing was done on a sample of central memory CD4+ T cells from blood. These receptors were taken from a woman aged 40 to 50 with type 1 diabetes.

This rearrangement joins TRBV2 to TRBJ1-2; 10 positions agree with TRBD1. This CDR3 contains 15 residues. Germline values: CDR1 SNHLY, CDR2 FYNNEI. V shed 6 bases, J shed 5 bases, and the junction held 9 bases outside the gene matches. The CDR3 reads CASREGQGLGYGYTF. The CDR3 DNA sequence: TGTGCCAGCAGGGAGGGACAGGGGCTAGGGTATGGCTACACCTTC. The full variable domain, its missing parts supplied by reference TRBV2 and TRBJ1-2, is EPEVTQTPSHQVTQMGQEVILRCVPISNHLYFYWYRQILGQKVEFLVSFYNNEISEKSEIFDDQFSVERPDGSNFTLKIRSTKLEDSAMYFCASREGQGLGYGYTFGSGTRLTVV.

The sample holds a few counts of this clone. V gene TRBV7-9 combines with J gene TRBJ1-1; D uncertain. This CDR3 is 15 amino acids long. With 3 bases removed from V and 0 bases from J, the gap between germline ends came to 11 bases. The germline gives CDR1 SEHNR, CDR2 FQNEAQ (reference sequence). The CDR3 loop reads CASSFSGMMNTEAFF. In DNA form, the CDR3 reads TGTGCCAGCAGCTTTTCCGGGATGATGAACACTGAAGCTTTCTTT.

A few counts support this clone. The V gene is TRBV6-6, the J gene TRBJ2-7; the match to TRBD2 covers 7 bases. Trimming at V came to 2 bases and at J to 6 bases, leaving 7 bases not matched to a gene. Germline V gives CDR1 MNHNY, CDR2 SVGAGI (reference sequence). This CDR3 has 14 amino acids. The chain's CDR3 is CASSYRGDKVEQYF. CDR3 sequence (DNA): TGTGCCAGCAGTTACCGGGGGGATAAGGTCGAGCAGTACTTC.

This clone came up many times. The rearrangement links TRBV11-2 to TRBJ2-2, with 11 nucleotides matching TRBD2. This CDR3 is 17 amino acids long. Looked up from germline, CDR1 is SGHAT and CDR2 is FQNNGV. Trimming at V came to 5 bases and at J to 1 base, leaving 6 bases not matched to a gene. This chain's CDR3 is CASSQVTSGRNTGELFF. Here the CDR3 DNA reads TGTGCCAGCAGCCAAGTAACTAGCGGGAGGAACACCGGGGAGCTGTTTTTT.

The chain uses TRBV27 and TRBJ2-5, with 16 bases lining up with TRBD2. The CDR3 spans 17 residues. CDR1 and CDR2 (germline): MNHEY, SMNVEV (reference sequence). With V trimmed by 8 bases and J by 4 bases, 10 bases remained unmatched. The CDR3 DNA reads TGTGCCAGCCGTCCGGGACTAGCGGGAGGGCCCGGAGAGACCCAGTACTTC. Translation gives CASRPGLAGGPGETQYF.

This clone was seen a few times. One end of the junction is discordant with germline, which a read error may explain. The chain links TRBV29-1 to TRBJ2-5, with 8 bases identical to TRBD1. Germline loops: CDR1 SQVTM, CDR2 ANQGSEA. The CDR3 runs 13 residues. For the CDR3, the DNA is TGCAGCGTCCTACAGGGGGGCCGAGAGGCCCAGTACTTC. Translated: CSVLQGGREAQYF.

This clone was detected only a few times. The chain combines TRBV4-1 with TRBJ2-1, with TRBD2 as a possible D gene (6 bases). V was shortened by 2 bases and J by 9 bases, with 17 bases between the two germline ends. The germline gives CDR1 MGHRA, CDR2 YSYEKL. The CDR3 runs 15 residues. The CDR3 sequence is CASSQFAGSGGEQFF. For the CDR3, the DNA is TGCGCCAGCAGCCAATTCGCGGGAAGTGGGGGTGAGCAGTTCTTC.

This clone was seen only a few times. The V gene is TRBV7-9, the J gene TRBJ1-5; D possibly corresponds to TRBD1 (6 bases). V lost 5 bases, J lost 4 bases, and 15 bases lay in between. Germline CDR1 reads SEHNR; CDR2 reads FQNEAQ (reference sequence). This CDR3 is 15 amino acids long. CDR3 protein: CASSLGAGANQPQHF. CDR3 nucleotides: TGTGCCAGCAGCCTTGGAGCGGGGGCAAATCAGCCCCAGCATTTT.

The chain employs TRBV28 and TRBJ2-5; D unresolved. The V gene lost 3 bases and the J gene lost 4 bases, with 6 bases spanning the gap. The V gene's germline CDR1 is MDHEN and CDR2 SYDVKM. The CDR3 runs to 12 residues. CDR3 in DNA: TGTGCCAGCAGTTTGGCTGGAGAGACCCAGTACTTC. It codes for CASSLAGETQYF.

This clone was picked up many times. This rearrangement joins TRBV4-3 to TRBJ2-2, with no clear D. In germline, CDR1 is LGHNA, CDR2 YSLEER. With 2 bases removed from V and 7 bases from J, the gap between germline ends came to 11 bases. The CDR3 consists of 14 residues. The CDR3: CASSQLSRNGELFF. The CDR3 DNA sequence: TGCGCCAGCAGCCAACTTAGCCGGAACGGGGAGCTGTTTTTT.

The chain recombines TRBV6-4 with TRBJ2-2; maybe TRBD1 (5 bases). There are 13 residues in the CDR3. Trimming cost V 5 bases and J 5 bases, with 9 bases left between them. The V gene's germline CDR1 is MRHNA and CDR2 SNTAGT. The CDR3 protein is CASSQGYTGELFF. CDR3 nucleotides: TGTGCCAGCAGTCAGGGATATACCGGGGAGCTGTTTTTT.

The chain recombines TRBV7-2 with TRBJ1-2; D uncertain. Looked up from germline, CDR1 is SGHTA and CDR2 is FQGNSA. Deletions cut 0 bases from V and 6 bases from J, with 5 bases between. This CDR3 has 12 amino acids. In nucleotides, the CDR3 is TGTGCCAGCAGCTTAGCTACAGATGGCTACACCTTC. Its protein is CASSLATDGYTF.

V is TRBV15 and J is TRBJ2-6; D unresolved. Germline V CDR1 and CDR2: LNHNV, YYDKDF (reference sequence). V lost 0 bases to trimming and J lost 0 bases, with 9 bases between them. This CDR3 spans 17 amino acids. CDR3 protein: CATSRDPTPSGANVLTF. Written as DNA, the CDR3 is TGTGCCACCAGCAGAGATCCCACTCCCTCTGGGGCCAACGTCCTGACTTTC.